This TCR beta chain appears in the sequencing data of a study of CD8 T cells in Susac syndrome. Germline CDR1 is DFQATT and CDR2 is SNEGSKA (reference sequence). The trim removed 0 bases at V and 4 bases at J, leaving 8 bases unmatched. This CDR3 comprises 15 residues. The RNA, about 0.5 to 1 ug, was put through reverse transcription using random hexamers. Amplification of TCR beta CDR3 by immunoSEQ multiplex PCR spanned 54 Vbeta and 13 Jbeta. Each CDR3 protein is one row after TCRdb ran MiXCR on the immunoSEQ multiplex PCR reads. Of just over 150,000 distinct CDR3 sequences listed, 85% to 95% are singletons.

This receptor was identified in a human donor with Susac syndrome. The chain combines TRBV20-1 with TRBJ2-5; TRBD1 matches 7 bases. The source material was CD4+ T cells from PBMCs. For the CDR3, the DNA is TGCAGTGCTAGAGATGCGAGACAGGGATTAGAGACCCAGTACTTC. It is translated as CSARDARQGLETQYF.